The next 9 T cell receptor beta chains were all read from a single sample in a study of Ad26.COV2.S vaccination and SARS-CoV-2 variants. The treatment was: about 20 received Ad26.COV2.S at low or high dose, single or two shots; 5 received placebo; per-sample allocation not given. Day 63 after the first vaccine or placebo injection was the time point for sampling. Method: immunoSEQ multiplex PCR; TCRdb's copy keeps in-frame clones and lacks some. The sample lists about 410,000 clones, over 80% seen once, with around 1.8% in the top ten. The sequences come from peripheral blood, collected in a trial of Ad26.COV2.S vaccine versus placebo. These receptors all come from a person aged 18-60 years who received the Ad26.COV2.S COVID-19 vaccine or a placebo.

The chain employs TRBV9 and TRBJ2-3; no firm D call. Germline V gives CDR1 SGDLS, CDR2 YYNGEE. V lost 1 base to trimming and J lost 8 bases, with 17 bases between them. The CDR3 spans 15 residues. The CDR3, as DNA: TGTGCCAGCAGCGTAAGAGACATTTCTGTTCCTACGCAGTATTTT. Protein: CASSVRDISVPTQYF.

In this sample, this clone turned up once. V is TRBV2 and J is TRBJ2-1; either TRBD1 or TRBD2 may supply D (5 bases each). Per germline, CDR1 SNHLY and CDR2 FYNNEI. CDR3 length: 16 residues. V dropped 8 bases and J dropped 0 bases, with 17 bases sitting between them. CDR3 nucleotides: TGTGCCAGCCACAAACGGCGAGGGGACTCCTACAATGAGCAGTTCTTC. It encodes CASHKRRGDSYNEQFF.

The genes are TRBV18 and TRBJ2-1; TRBD2 agrees at 9 bases. Losses at the gene ends were 1 base for V and 5 bases for J; bases not matched to a gene: 6. This CDR3 is built from 16 residues. Germline-derived CDR1 and CDR2 are KGHSH and LQKENI. The CDR3 reads CASSPLQAGGHNEQFF. The CDR3 DNA follows: TGTGCCAGCTCACCACTCCAAGCGGGGGGCCACAATGAGCAGTTCTTC. Looking up the rest from reference TRBV18 and TRBJ2-1 gives the full variable domain: NAGVMQNPRHLVRRRGQEARLRCSPMKGHSHVYWYRQLPEEGLKFMVYLQKENIIDESGMPKERFSAEFPKEGPSILRIQQVVRGDSAAYFCASSPLQAGGHNEQFFGPGTRLTVL.

This clone has just one count. The chain couples TRBV7-2 to TRBJ1-3, with TRBD1 matching 7 bases. Germline V gene data show CDR1 as SGHTA and CDR2 as FQGNSA. CDR3 length: 17 residues. The V gene end was trimmed by 5 bases and the J gene end by 1 base; junction bases not matched to a gene: 11. CDR3 DNA sequence: TGTGCCAGCAGCGGACGCGACAGGGCGAATTCTGGAAACACCATATATTTT. Its protein product is CASSGRDRANSGNTIYF.

This chain connects TRBV2 to TRBJ2-5, with TRBD1 matching 9 bases. The CDR3 length is 14 residues. Germline V CDR1 and CDR2: SNHLY, FYNNEI. V was pared by 5 bases and J by 5 bases, with 6 bases of the junction left unmatched. The CDR3 DNA reads as TGTGCCAGCAGTAAACAGGGGGCGCGGGAGACCCAGTACTTC. Translation: CASSKQGARETQYF.

The gene calls are TRBV6-5 and TRBJ2-1, with 10 positions matching TRBD1. The CDR3 sequence is 16 residues long. Germline lookup yields CDR1 MNHEY and CDR2 SVGAGI. Trimming cost V 1 base and J 4 bases; bases outside gene matches: 4. CDR3 amino acids: CASSYWDRGKYNEQFF. For the CDR3, the DNA is TGTGCCAGCAGTTACTGGGACAGGGGTAAATACAATGAGCAGTTCTTC.

The chain employs TRBV6-2 or TRBV6-3 and TRBJ2-1; 9 bases are a match to TRBD1. Germline CDR1 MNHEY, CDR2 SVGEGT. This CDR3 region has 14 residues. J was trimmed by 6 bases and V by 4 bases; bases with no gene match: 4. The CDR3 DNA reads as TGTGCCAGCAGTTTACTGACAGGGGGCAATGAGCAGTTCTTC. This codes for CASSLLTGGNEQFF.

The chain uses TRBV3-1 (or the pseudogene TRBV3-2) and TRBJ2-5, with D perhaps matching TRBD2 (6 bases). Per germline, CDR1 LGHDT and CDR2 YNNKEL (reference sequence). V was trimmed by 1 base and J by 4 bases, leaving 13 bases between them. The CDR3 has 15 amino acids. CDR3 coding DNA: TGTGCCAGCAGCCAAGTGGCCGGGCGGGGAGAGACCCAGTACTTC. Amino acid sequence: CASSQVAGRGETQYF.

This rearrangement joins TRBV10-1 to TRBJ1-1; no clear D. The CDR3 is made up of 13 amino acids. CDR1 and CDR2 (germline): WNHNN, SYGVQD (reference sequence). Trimming took off 6 bases at V and 4 bases at J, with 12 bases between the two ends. The CDR3 DNA is TGCGCCAGCAGCAGGCGGGGTTCCACTGAAGCTTTCTTT. Protein product: CASSRRGSTEAFF.